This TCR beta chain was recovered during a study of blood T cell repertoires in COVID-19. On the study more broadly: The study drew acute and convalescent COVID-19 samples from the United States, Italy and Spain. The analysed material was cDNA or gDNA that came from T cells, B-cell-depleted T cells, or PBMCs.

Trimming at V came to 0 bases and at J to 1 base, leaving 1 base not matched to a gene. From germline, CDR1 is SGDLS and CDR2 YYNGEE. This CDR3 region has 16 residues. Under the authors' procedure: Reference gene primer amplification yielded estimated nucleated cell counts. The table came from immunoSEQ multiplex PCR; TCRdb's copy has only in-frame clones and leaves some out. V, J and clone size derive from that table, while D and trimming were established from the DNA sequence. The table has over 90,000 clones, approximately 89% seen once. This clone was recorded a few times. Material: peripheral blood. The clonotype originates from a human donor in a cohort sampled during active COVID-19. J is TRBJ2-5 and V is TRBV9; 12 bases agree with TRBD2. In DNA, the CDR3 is TGTGCCAGCAGCGTAGCTAGCGGGGGGGCCCAAGAGACCCAGTACTTC. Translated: CASSVASGGAQETQYF. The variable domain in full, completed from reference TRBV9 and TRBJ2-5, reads DSGVTQTPKHLITATGQRVTLRCSPRSGDLSVYWYQQSLDQGLQFLIQYYNGEERAKGNILERFSAQQFPDLHSELNLSSLELGDSALYFCASSVASGGAQETQYFGPGTRLLVL.